Shown below are 28 T cell receptor beta chains from a single sample sequenced in a study of blood T cell repertoires in COVID-19. Assay used: immunoSEQ multiplex PCR; TCRdb lists only in-frame clones, some missing. The sample contains 450,000 or so clones, about 87% of which appear only once. Sample: peripheral blood. The source is a man younger than 35 with COVID-19, enrolled during active disease.

The chain carries TRBV27 and TRBJ2-3; D uncertain. V lost 5 bases and J lost 7, with 13 bases in between. The CDR3 loop spans 13 amino acids. The germline V gene has CDR1 MNHEY and CDR2 SMNVEV (reference sequence). CDR3 sequence: CASSDGRLHTQYF. The CDR3 DNA sequence: TGTGCCAGCAGTGACGGTCGACTCCATACGCAGTATTTT.

The count of this clone is one. V usage is TRBV27 and J usage is TRBJ1-1; weak D call: TRBD1 (6 bases). The CDR3 has 14 amino acids. Between the trimmed V and J ends, which lost 0 bases and 1 base, there was a span of 6 bases. In germline, CDR1 is MNHEY, CDR2 SMNVEV (reference sequence). CDR3 region: CASSLSTGNTEAFF. The CDR3 DNA sequence: TGTGCCAGCAGTTTATCGACAGGGAACACTGAAGCTTTCTTT.

The V and J genes are TRBV7-8 and TRBJ1-2; 7 bases match TRBD1. The CDR3 spans 14 residues. V trimming: 4 bases; J trimming: 4 bases; junction bases outside the gene matches: 6. Germline CDR1 SGHVS, CDR2 FQNEAQ. This CDR3 reads CASSSQGVGYGYTF. CDR3 bases: TGTGCCAGCAGCTCTCAGGGGGTAGGCTATGGCTACACCTTC.

This sequence joins TRBV14 and TRBJ2-3; 9 bases match TRBD2. Germline lookup yields CDR1 SGHDN and CDR2 FVKESK. With V trimmed by 5 bases and J by 0 bases, 3 bases remained unmatched. CDR3 length: 15 amino acids. CDR3 protein: CASSYTSGSTDTQYF. CDR3 DNA: TGTGCCAGCAGCTACACTAGCGGGAGCACAGATACGCAGTATTTT.

This clone has just one count. This chain joins TRBV24-1 and TRBJ2-2, with TRBD1 identical over 9 bases. V lost 3 bases to trimming and J lost 6 bases; unmatched junction nucleotides: 10. Germline CDR1 KGHDR, CDR2 SFDVKD. CDR3 length: 17 amino acids. CDR3 coding DNA: TGTGCCACCAGTGATCCGGGACAGGGCGGGGAGTCCGGGGAGCTGTTTTTT. It encodes CATSDPGQGGESGELFF.

Concerning this clone: No DNA is shown, since the ends of the CDR3 on it are uncertain; the CDR3 is the one TCRdb lists. The CDR3 sequence is CASSERSSGRGQPQHF. This chain links TRBV6-1 with TRBJ1-5. The CDR3 is 16 residues long, counting both termini. Germline loops: CDR1 MNHNS, CDR2 SASEGT.

In DNA form, the CDR3 reads TGTGCCAGCAGCTTAGGACTAGTTATCACAGATACGCAGTATTTT. As protein: CASSLGLVITDTQYF. The V gene is TRBV7-6, the J gene TRBJ2-3, with D possibly being TRBD2 (6 bases). The CDR3 has 15 amino acids. The germline gives CDR1 SGHVS, CDR2 FNYEAQ. Trimming shortened V by 1 base and J by 2 bases, and 10 bases separated the two germline ends. Based on the CDR3 plus reference TRBV7-6 and TRBJ2-3, the full variable domain is GAGVSQSPRYKVTKRGQDVALRCDPISGHVSLYWYRQALGQGPEFLTYFNYEAQQDKSGLPNDRFSAERPEGSISTLTIQRTEQRDSAMYRCASSLGLVITDTQYFGPGTRLTVL.

The table lists this clone with a count of one. The chain uses TRBV2 and TRBJ2-7, with 8 bases that match TRBD1. The germline V gene has CDR1 SNHLY and CDR2 FYNNEI. Germline trimming cut 5 bases from V and 3 bases from J; bases unmatched to any gene: 15. The CDR3 covers 17 residues. The CDR3 DNA reads as TGTGCCAGCAGTCCCGGGACAGGAGCCGCCGGAGGCTACGAGCAGTACTTC. This translates into CASSPGTGAAGGYEQYF.

Points on this clone: One end of the junction is discordant with germline, which a read error may explain. The chain is built from TRBV7-7 and TRBJ2-5, with D hard to call. Germline values: CDR1 SSHAT, CDR2 FNYEAQ (reference sequence). The CDR3 length is 14 residues. The CDR3 DNA is TGTGCTAGCAGCTTAGCCACTAATCAAGAGACCCAGTACTTC. It codes for CASSLATNQETQYF.

The gene calls are TRBV29-1 and TRBJ2-1; the D gene is possibly TRBD2 (5 bases). The V and J ends lost 7 bases and 6 bases respectively, with 10 bases between them. Germline V lookup: CDR1 SQVTM, CDR2 ANQGSEA. The CDR3 length is 11 residues. CDR3: CSADEGNEQFF. The CDR3, as DNA: TGCAGCGCCGACGAGGGCAATGAGCAGTTCTTC.

V and J are TRBV5-1 and TRBJ2-3; the match to TRBD1 covers 7 bases. V trimming: 0 bases; J trimming: 2 bases; junction bases outside the gene matches: 3. Germline V gene sequence: CDR1 SGHRS, CDR2 YFSETQ. This CDR3 comprises 15 residues. The CDR3 bases are TGCGCCAGCAGCTTGGGGGACAGTCCCACAGATACGCAGTATTTT. This translates into CASSLGDSPTDTQYF.

The V call is TRBV15, the J call TRBJ1-4; 7 bases map to TRBD1. Germline V gene lookup returns CDR1 LNHNV and CDR2 YYDKDF (reference sequence). The trim removed 7 bases at V and 8 bases at J, leaving 7 bases unmatched. CDR3 length equals 13 residues. CDR3: CATTRQGEEKLFF. In DNA form, the CDR3 reads TGTGCCACCACACGACAGGGTGAAGAAAAACTGTTTTTT.

V usage is TRBV24-1 and J usage is TRBJ1-2; possibly TRBD1 for D (6 bases). The CDR3 runs to 13 residues. The ends were cut back, 6 bases at V and 8 bases at J, with 15 bases in the middle. Germline lookup yields CDR1 KGHDR and CDR2 SFDVKD. Written as DNA, the CDR3 is TGTGCCACCAGTCCCAGGGGAGTGGGAGGCTACACCTTC. Protein product: CATSPRGVGGYTF.

The V gene is TRBV19, the J gene TRBJ2-3; weak D call: TRBD2 (5 bases). This CDR3 contains 16 residues. Deletions cut 5 bases from V and 0 bases from J, with 15 bases between. Germline CDR1 is LNHDA and CDR2 is SQIVND (reference sequence). The CDR3: CASSSGLHPSTDTQYF. In nucleotides, the CDR3 is TGTGCCAGTAGTTCCGGACTGCACCCTAGCACAGATACGCAGTATTTT.

The rearrangement links TRBV10-1 to TRBJ1-1; 9 bases map to TRBD1. Trimming removed 5 bases from V and 2 bases from J; junction bases left unmatched: 3. Germline CDR1 reads WNHNN; CDR2 reads SYGVQD (reference sequence). The CDR3 has 14 amino acids. The CDR3 nucleotides read TGCGCCAGCAGTCGGGACAGGGCAAACACTGAAGCTTTCTTT. Encoded protein: CASSRDRANTEAFF.

The chain couples TRBV6-6 to TRBJ2-1; the match to TRBD1 covers 8 bases. V gave up 5 bases and J gave up 6 bases; unmatched junction bases: 9. Looked up from germline, CDR1 is MNHNY and CDR2 is SVGAGI (reference sequence). The CDR3 has 15 amino acids. The CDR3 nucleotides are TGTGCCAGCAGTATAGCCGGGACAGGTGCCAATGAGCAGTTCTTC. It translates to CASSIAGTGANEQFF.

This chain uses TRBV28 with TRBJ2-7; 8 nucleotides agree with TRBD1. Losses at the gene ends were 6 bases for V and 2 bases for J; bases not matched to a gene: 6. The CDR3 has 14 residues. Germline V CDR1 and CDR2: MDHEN, SYDVKM. CDR3 protein: CASSSGQVPYEQYF. CDR3 nucleotide sequence: TGTGCCAGCAGCTCGGGACAGGTCCCCTACGAGCAGTACTTC.

This clone was seen once. The chain recombines TRBV4-1 with TRBJ2-1; D is possibly TRBD1 (6 bases). V dropped 1 base and J dropped 7 bases, with 8 bases sitting between them. The CDR3 extends over 13 amino acids. Germline V gives CDR1 MGHRA, CDR2 YSYEKL. The CDR3 DNA follows: TGCGCCAGCAGCCAAGCTACAGGGAATGAGCAGTTCTTC. It codes for CASSQATGNEQFF.

The chain employs TRBV7-6 and TRBJ2-2; possible D gene TRBD1, 5 bases. From germline, CDR1 is SGHVS and CDR2 FNYEAQ. The V end was cut by 3 bases, the J end by 1 base, with 9 bases between. The CDR3 length is 15 residues. CDR3 amino acids: CASSLSGQNTGELFF. CDR3 nucleotides: TGTGCCAGCAGCTTGTCTGGACAGAACACCGGGGAGCTGTTTTTT.

About this clone itself: Other DNA sequences of this sample code for an identical CDR3. The chain links TRBV5-1 to TRBJ1-6; D is undetermined. This CDR3 comprises 14 residues. The V end lost 0 bases, the J end lost 5 bases, and 6 bases lay between the germline ends. The germline gives CDR1 SGHRS, CDR2 YFSETQ. The CDR3: CASSLGGDNSPLHF. For the CDR3, the DNA is TGCGCCAGCAGCTTGGGCGGCGATAATTCACCCCTCCACTTT. The full variable domain, with the rest looked up from reference TRBV5-1 and TRBJ1-6, is KAGVTQTPRYLIKTRGQQVTLSCSPISGHRSVSWYQQTPGQGLQFLFEYFSETQRNKGNFPGRFSGRQFSNSRSEMNVSTLELGDSALYLCASSLGGDNSPLHFGNGTRLTVT.

The chain recombines TRBV7-9 with TRBJ2-2; D not resolved. CDR1 and CDR2 (germline): SEHNR, FQNEAQ (reference sequence). The length of the CDR3 is 14 residues. Trimming left V 1 base short and J 5 bases short, with 8 bases between. DNA for the CDR3: TGTGCCAGCAGCTTAGGACGGCGGACCGGGGAGCTGTTTTTT. As protein: CASSLGRRTGELFF.

The V gene is TRBV2, the J gene TRBJ1-4; 10 bases align to TRBD1. The V gene end was trimmed by 6 bases and the J gene end by 8 bases; junction bases not matched to a gene: 6. Germline CDR1 SNHLY, CDR2 FYNNEI. This CDR3 contains 14 residues. CDR3 sequence reads: CASRGQGIGEKLFF. CDR3 sequence (DNA): TGTGCCAGCAGGGGACAGGGGATCGGGGAAAAACTGTTTTTT.

The J gene is TRBJ1-2, the V gene TRBV14; 7 bases align to TRBD1. The CDR3 has 14 amino acids. V gave up 6 bases and J gave up 4 bases; unmatched junction bases: 8. CDR1 is SGHDN, CDR2 FVKESK, per germline. For the CDR3, the DNA is TGTGCCAGCAGGCGACAGGGAGGAGTCTATGGCTACACCTTC. It codes for CASRRQGGVYGYTF. Combining the CDR3 with reference TRBV14 and TRBJ1-2 gives the whole variable domain EAGVTQFPSHSVIEKGQTVTLRCDPISGHDNLYWYRRVMGKEIKFLLHFVKESKQDESGMPNNRFLAERTGGTYSTLKVQPAELEDSGVYFCASRRQGGVYGYTFGSGTRLTVV.

This chain connects TRBV13 to TRBJ2-5, with TRBD1 matching over 8 bases. Per germline, CDR1 PRHDT and CDR2 FYEKMQ (reference sequence). The CDR3 has 13 residues. Trimming at V came to 4 bases and at J to 4 bases, leaving 2 bases not matched to a gene. The CDR3 nucleotides are TGTGCCAGCAGCTGGGACAGGAGAGAGACCCAGTACTTC. Its translation: CASSWDRRETQYF.

The chain is built from TRBV5-8 and TRBJ1-4; no definite D call. Germline V gene sequence: CDR1 SGHTS, CDR2 YDEGEE. The germline V and J ends were trimmed by 4 bases and 5 bases, with 6 bases remaining between them. This CDR3 has 12 amino acids. The DNA of the CDR3 is TGTGCCAGCAGCCCTCGGAATGAAAAACTGTTTTTT. Protein product: CASSPRNEKLFF. Supplemented by reference TRBV5-8 and TRBJ1-4, the full variable domain reads EAGVTQSPTHLIKTRGQQATLRCSPISGHTSVYWYQQALGLGLQFLLWYDEGEERNRGNFPPRFSGRQFPNYSSELNVNALELEDSALYLCASSPRNEKLFFGSGTQLSVL.

The rearrangement uses TRBV5-1 and TRBJ2-2, with D possibly TRBD1 on 6 matching bases. The CDR3 has 14 residues. Germline V gives CDR1 SGHRS, CDR2 YFSETQ. V lost 4 bases, J lost 4 bases, and 11 bases lay in between. The CDR3 region is CASSTGQFTGELFF. As DNA, the CDR3 is TGCGCCAGCAGCACGGGACAATTCACCGGGGAGCTGTTTTTT.

This chain joins TRBV25-1 and TRBJ1-6; 9 nucleotides line up with TRBD1. Unmatched junction bases numbered 4, after V lost 6 bases and J lost 7 bases. The CDR3 length is 14 residues. Per the germline V gene, CDR1 is MGHDK and CDR2 is SYGVNS. CDR3: CASRPGQGNSPLHF. CDR3 sequence (DNA): TGTGCCAGCAGACCCGGACAGGGGAATTCACCCCTCCACTTT.

The V gene is TRBV7-9, the J gene TRBJ1-1, with unresolved D. Germline-derived CDR1 and CDR2 are SEHNR and FQNEAQ (reference sequence). The CDR3 loop spans 16 amino acids. Trimming took 3 bases from V and 0 from J, leaving 14 bases between them. CDR3 region: CASSFSGVPMNTEAFF. Written as DNA, the CDR3 is TGTGCCAGCAGCTTTTCCGGAGTTCCGATGAACACTGAAGCTTTCTTT.